These T cell receptor beta chains were read from a single sample in a study of shared clonotypes between healthy human individuals. Sequencing used immunoSEQ multiplex PCR; TCRdb keeps in-frame clones, though not all of them. The table lists approximately 2.1 million clones, over 85% of them singletons, with 0.39% in the top ten. The sample consisted of naive CD4+ T cells from PBMCs. The receptors come from a man between 18 and 29 years old in good health. Some clones in this sample may be carry-over from other donors' samples. Each CDR3 is given with its conserved first and last residue. A D gene is named only where the DNA matches it firmly. Clone size is not always given. Where it is, it says once, few, many or a class for expanded clones.

v_call: TRBV28
d_call: TRBD2
j_call: TRBJ2-1
clone_size: .
cdr3_aa: CASSSGLAAYNEQFF
cdr3_nt: TGTGCCAGCAGTTCTGGACTAGCGGCCTACAATGAGCAGTTCTTC

v_call: TRBV7-2
d_call: TRBD1
j_call: TRBJ1-2
clone_size: few
cdr3_aa: CASSLQTGDYGYTF
cdr3_nt: TGTGCCAGCAGCTTGCAAACAGGGGACTATGGCTACACCTTC

v_call: TRBV19
d_call: .
j_call: TRBJ1-5
clone_size: .
cdr3_aa: CASSSASGTINQPQHF
cdr3_nt: TGTGCCAGTAGTAGCGCTTCCGGGACAATTAATCAGCCCCAGCATTTT

v_call: TRBV27
d_call: .
j_call: TRBJ2-1
clone_size: .
cdr3_aa: CASSPLFGVYNEQFF
cdr3_nt: TGTGCCAGCAGCCCGCTCTTTGGGGTCTACAATGAGCAGTTCTTC

v_call: TRBV4-2
d_call: .
j_call: TRBJ1-2
clone_size: .
cdr3_aa: CASSQEWDVTYGYTF
cdr3_nt: TGTGCCAGCAGCCAAGAATGGGACGTAACCTATGGCTACACCTTC

v_call: TRBV6-1
d_call: TRBD1
j_call: TRBJ2-1
clone_size: .
cdr3_aa: CASSDFLGQGNIDEQFF
cdr3_nt: TGTGCCAGCAGTGACTTCCTCGGACAGGGTAATATCGATGAGCAGTTCTTC

v_call: TRBV7-9
d_call: .
j_call: TRBJ2-1
clone_size: .
cdr3_aa: CASSLGPSSYNEQFF
cdr3_nt: TGTGCCAGCAGCTTGGGTCCATCTTCCTACAATGAGCAGTTCTTC

v_call: TRBV7-3
d_call: TRBD2
j_call: TRBJ2-1
clone_size: .
cdr3_aa: CASSLTGRASGNHEQFF
cdr3_nt: TGTGCCAGCAGCTTAACGGGGCGGGCTAGCGGGAACCATGAGCAGTTCTTC

v_call: TRBV5-1
d_call: .
j_call: TRBJ2-3
clone_size: .
cdr3_aa: CASSLVSPSTDTQYF
cdr3_nt: TGCGCCAGCAGCTTGGTCAGTCCGAGCACAGATACGCAGTATTTT

v_call: TRBV9
d_call: .
j_call: TRBJ1-1
clone_size: .
cdr3_aa: CASTRDRISNTEAFF
cdr3_nt: TGTGCCAGCACACGGGATCGGATCTCGAACACTGAAGCTTTCTTT

v_call: TRBV5-1
d_call: .
j_call: TRBJ2-2
clone_size: few
cdr3_aa: CASSLNGNTGELFF
cdr3_nt: TGCGCCAGCAGCTTGAACGGGAACACCGGGGAGCTGTTTTTT

v_call: TRBV29-1
d_call: TRBD2
j_call: TRBJ2-3
clone_size: .
cdr3_aa: CSVEVLAGAGTDTQYF
cdr3_nt: TGCAGCGTTGAAGTGCTAGCGGGAGCTGGCACAGATACGCAGTATTTT

v_call: TRBV7-3
d_call: TRBD1
j_call: TRBJ1-1
clone_size: .
cdr3_aa: CASSSSGQGYTEAFF
cdr3_nt: TGTGCCAGCAGCTCATCCGGACAGGGATACACTGAAGCTTTCTTT

v_call: TRBV13
d_call: TRBD2
j_call: TRBJ2-1
clone_size: .
cdr3_aa: CASIKLGRDEQFF
cdr3_nt: TGTGCCAGCATCAAACTCGGGAGGGATGAGCAGTTCTTC

v_call: TRBV29-1
d_call: .
j_call: TRBJ1-4
clone_size: once
cdr3_aa: CTFSNDEKLFF
cdr3_nt: TGCACCTTTTCGAATGACGAAAAACTGTTTTTT

v_call: TRBV5-1
d_call: TRBD1
j_call: TRBJ2-1
clone_size: .
cdr3_aa: CASSQPGQGLVF
cdr3_nt: TGCGCCAGCAGCCAACCGGGACAGGGTCTGGTCTTC

v_call: TRBV4-1
d_call: TRBD1
j_call: TRBJ1-6
clone_size: .
cdr3_aa: CASSQGLPTGASPLHF
cdr3_nt: TGCGCCAGCAGCCAAGGACTACCGACAGGGGCCTCACCCCTCCACTTT

v_call: TRBV9
d_call: .
j_call: TRBJ2-2
clone_size: .
cdr3_aa: CASSVANGELFF
cdr3_nt: TGTGCCAGCAGCGTAGCTAACGGGGAGCTGTTTTTT

v_call: TRBV5-5
d_call: TRBD2
j_call: TRBJ2-7
clone_size: .
cdr3_aa: CASSFGGLAGGMPYF
cdr3_nt: TGTGCCAGCAGCTTTGGGGGACTAGCGGGAGGGATGCCGTACTTC

v_call: TRBV7-9
d_call: TRBD2
j_call: TRBJ2-1
clone_size: .
cdr3_aa: CASSLIGEGNEQFF
cdr3_nt: TGTGCCAGCAGCCTGATCGGGGAGGGCAATGAGCAGTTCTTC

v_call: TRBV7-3
d_call: TRBD2
j_call: TRBJ2-3
clone_size: .
cdr3_aa: CASSWSAGVQDTQYF
cdr3_nt: TGTGCCAGCAGCTGGTCTGCGGGAGTCCAAGATACGCAGTATTTT

v_call: TRBV29-1
d_call: TRBD2
j_call: TRBJ2-5
clone_size: .
cdr3_aa: CSAGLARETQYF
cdr3_nt: TGCAGCGCGGGACTAGCGAGAGAGACCCAGTACTTC

v_call: TRBV4-1
d_call: TRBD1
j_call: TRBJ2-7
clone_size: .
cdr3_aa: CASRSGTGQRWEQYF
cdr3_nt: TGCGCCAGCAGAAGCGGGACAGGGCAACGCTGGGAGCAGTACTTC

v_call: TRBV29-1
d_call: TRBD2
j_call: TRBJ2-2
clone_size: .
cdr3_aa: CSVTSGRLHGELFF
cdr3_nt: TGCAGCGTAACTAGCGGGAGATTACACGGGGAGCTGTTTTTT

v_call: TRBV10-3
d_call: TRBD2
j_call: TRBJ2-1
clone_size: once
cdr3_aa: CAISDRRLAGVDEQFF
cdr3_nt: TGTGCCATCAGTGACCGACGGCTAGCGGGAGTGGATGAGCAGTTCTTC

v_call: TRBV2
d_call: .
j_call: TRBJ2-1
clone_size: .
cdr3_aa: CASSLYGATYNEQFF
cdr3_nt: TGTGCCAGCAGCCTCTACGGAGCGACCTACAATGAGCAGTTCTTC

v_call: TRBV28
d_call: TRBD1
j_call: TRBJ2-7
clone_size: .
cdr3_aa: CASSFPTGASYEQYF
cdr3_nt: TGTGCCAGCAGTTTCCCCACAGGGGCCTCCTACGAGCAGTACTTC

v_call: TRBV5-1
d_call: .
j_call: TRBJ2-7
clone_size: .
cdr3_aa: CASSRTGSSYEQYF
cdr3_nt: TGCGCCAGCAGCCGGACGGGGAGCTCCTACGAGCAGTACTTC

v_call: TRBV7-9
d_call: .
j_call: TRBJ1-1
clone_size: .
cdr3_aa: CASGNTVNTEAFF
cdr3_nt: TGTGCCAGCGGTAACACAGTGAACACTGAAGCTTTCTTT

v_call: TRBV9
d_call: .
j_call: TRBJ2-5
clone_size: .
cdr3_aa: CASSSGLFQETQYF
cdr3_nt: TGTGCCAGCAGCTCGGGACTTTTTCAAGAGACCCAGTACTTC

v_call: TRBV2
d_call: TRBD1
j_call: TRBJ2-7
clone_size: .
cdr3_aa: CATGSNRGTGHEQYF
cdr3_nt: TGTGCCACAGGTTCGAACAGGGGTACAGGGCACGAGCAGTACTTC

v_call: TRBV15
d_call: .
j_call: TRBJ1-5
clone_size: .
cdr3_aa: CATSRGEGGQPQHF
cdr3_nt: TGTGCCACCAGCAGAGGGGAGGGGGGACAGCCCCAGCATTTT

v_call: TRBV6-1
d_call: TRBD1
j_call: TRBJ1-5
clone_size: .
cdr3_aa: CASSSGQGGNQPQHF
cdr3_nt: TGTGCCAGCAGTTCTGGACAGGGTGGCAATCAGCCCCAGCATTTT

v_call: TRBV7-2
d_call: TRBD1
j_call: TRBJ2-7
clone_size: .
cdr3_aa: CASSGRTGTYEQYF
cdr3_nt: TGTGCCAGCAGCGGACGGACAGGGACCTACGAGCAGTACTTC

v_call: TRBV9
d_call: .
j_call: TRBJ1-1
clone_size: .
cdr3_aa: CASSVVGGAGTEAFF
cdr3_nt: TGTGCCAGCAGCGTAGTGGGGGGCGCGGGCACTGAAGCTTTCTTT